This T cell receptor beta chain was identified in a study of blood T cell repertoires in COVID-19. Data came from immunoSEQ multiplex PCR; TCRdb stores just in-frame clones and leaves some out. The sample lists about 61,000 clones; almost 90% were seen once. Germline lookup yields CDR1 ENHRY and CDR2 SYGVKD. This CDR3 region has 14 residues. Trimming at V came to 0 bases and at J to 5 bases, leaving 2 bases not matched to a gene. The rearrangement joins TRBV10-3 to TRBJ2-7, with TRBD1 matching over 9 bases. The TCR was taken from a woman aged 45-65 years with active or convalescent COVID-19. Specimen: peripheral blood. The CDR3 nucleotides are TGTGCCATCAGTGAGTCGGGACAGGGCCACGAGCAGTACTTC. This gives the protein CAISESGQGHEQYF.